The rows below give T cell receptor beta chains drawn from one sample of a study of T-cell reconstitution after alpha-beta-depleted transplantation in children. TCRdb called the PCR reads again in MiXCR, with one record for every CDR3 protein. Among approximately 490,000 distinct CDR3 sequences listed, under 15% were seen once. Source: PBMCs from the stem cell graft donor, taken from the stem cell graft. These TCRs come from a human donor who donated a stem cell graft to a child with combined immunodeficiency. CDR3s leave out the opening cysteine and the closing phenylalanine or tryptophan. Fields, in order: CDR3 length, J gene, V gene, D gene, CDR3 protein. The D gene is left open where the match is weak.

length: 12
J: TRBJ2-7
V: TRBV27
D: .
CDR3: ASSLSGTIYEQY

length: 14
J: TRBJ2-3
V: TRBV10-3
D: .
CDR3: AISESWRASTDTQY

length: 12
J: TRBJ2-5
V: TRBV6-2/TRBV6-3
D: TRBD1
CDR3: ASRGTGRQETQY

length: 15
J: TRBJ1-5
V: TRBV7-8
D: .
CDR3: ASSLGPFSRSDQPQH

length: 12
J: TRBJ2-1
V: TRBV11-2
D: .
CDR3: ASSFRTVSNEQF

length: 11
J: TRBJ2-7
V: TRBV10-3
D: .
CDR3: AISDTKIDEQY

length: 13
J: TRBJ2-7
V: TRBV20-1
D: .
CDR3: SARGGAGSPYEQY

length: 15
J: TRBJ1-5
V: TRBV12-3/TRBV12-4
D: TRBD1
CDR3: ASSFWVGTDSNQPQH

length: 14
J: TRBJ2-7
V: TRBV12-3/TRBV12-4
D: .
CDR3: ASSWGLEEGQDEQY

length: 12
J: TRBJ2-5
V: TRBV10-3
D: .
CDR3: AISDPEREETQY

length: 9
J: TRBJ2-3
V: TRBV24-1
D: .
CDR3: ATTTTDTQY

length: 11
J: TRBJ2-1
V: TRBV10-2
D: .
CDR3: ASSESIGYEQF

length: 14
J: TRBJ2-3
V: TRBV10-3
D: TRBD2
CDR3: AISGLAGVSTDTQY

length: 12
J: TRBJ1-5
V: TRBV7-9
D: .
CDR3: ASSLGIGNQPQH

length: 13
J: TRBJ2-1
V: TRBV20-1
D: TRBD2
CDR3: SASGLAGTYNEQF

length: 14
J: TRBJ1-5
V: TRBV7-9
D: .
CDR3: ASSVSSGLLNQPQH